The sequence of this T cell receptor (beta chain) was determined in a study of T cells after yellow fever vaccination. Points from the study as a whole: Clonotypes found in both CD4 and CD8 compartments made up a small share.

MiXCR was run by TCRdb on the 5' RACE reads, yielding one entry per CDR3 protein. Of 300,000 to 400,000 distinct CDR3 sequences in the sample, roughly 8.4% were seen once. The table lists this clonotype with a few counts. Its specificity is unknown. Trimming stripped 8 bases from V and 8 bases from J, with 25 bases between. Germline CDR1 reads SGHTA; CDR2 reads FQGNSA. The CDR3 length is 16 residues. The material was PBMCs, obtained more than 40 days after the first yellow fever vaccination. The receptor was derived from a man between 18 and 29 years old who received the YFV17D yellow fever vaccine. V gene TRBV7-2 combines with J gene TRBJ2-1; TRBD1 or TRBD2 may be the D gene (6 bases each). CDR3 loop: CASHSRWGALIDEQFF. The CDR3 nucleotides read TGTGCCAGCCATAGTAGGTGGGGGGCGCTTATAGATGAGCAGTTCTTC.